Presented here are 9 T cell receptor beta chains from one specimen sequenced in a study of shared clonotypes between healthy human individuals. TCRdb's table, derived via immunoSEQ multiplex PCR, lists solely in-frame clones and lacks some. The table includes about 2 million clones, 85% to 95% detected once. Sequences were obtained from naive CD4+ T cells sorted from blood. Subset noted: CD45RA+ positively selected. These receptors came from a man younger than 30 in good health.

The count of this clone is one. J is TRBJ2-5 and V is TRBV18; the D gene is possibly TRBD2 (6 bases). CDR1 is KGHSH and CDR2 is LQKENI in the germline V gene. The V end was cut by 3 bases, the J end by 4 bases, with 18 bases between. The CDR3 totals 16 residues. Here the CDR3 reads CASSPGLDYYGETQYF. The CDR3 bases are TGTGCCAGCTCACCGGGACTGGACTACTATGGAGAGACCCAGTACTTC.

Of note for this clone: The junction departs from germline at one end; a sequencing error may be responsible. The chain is built from TRBV7-7 and TRBJ2-3; D unresolved. CDR1 is SSHAT, CDR2 FNYEAQ, per germline (reference sequence). This CDR3 is 12 amino acids long. The CDR3 sequence: CASSSDGATQYF. The CDR3 DNA reads as TGTGCTAGCAGCTCCGACGGTGCTACGCAGTATTTT.

The chain recombines TRBV18 with TRBJ1-1; unclear D gene. Germline CDR1 and CDR2: KGHSH and LQKENI. The CDR3 is 16 amino acids. Trimming removed 3 bases from V and 4 bases from J, with 18 bases in between. The CDR3 DNA follows: TGTGCCAGCTCACCCGCGGGAGGGAAAGGGAGCACTGAAGCTTTCTTT. Its translation: CASSPAGGKGSTEAFF.

V usage is TRBV7-2 and J usage is TRBJ1-1, with D possibly TRBD1 on 6 matching bases. The germline V and J ends were trimmed by 5 bases and 4 bases, with 17 bases remaining between them. The CDR3 runs to 15 residues. Looked up from germline, CDR1 is SGHTA and CDR2 is FQGNSA. CDR3 nucleotide sequence: TGTGCCAGCAGCCAGGGGAGGGAGCGGGGCACTGAAGCTTTCTTT. It encodes CASSQGRERGTEAFF.

Details on this clone: The identical CDR3 is also encoded by other nucleotide sequences in the sample. J is TRBJ2-3 and V is TRBV7-9; a possible D gene is TRBD1 (6 bases). Germline V gene lookup returns CDR1 SEHNR and CDR2 FQNEAQ (reference sequence). The CDR3 runs 14 residues. V was clipped by 5 bases and J by 4 bases, with 13 bases between them. The CDR3: CASSPRGGADTQYF. DNA of the CDR3: TGTGCCAGCAGCCCCCGAGGGGGAGCAGATACGCAGTATTTT.

The chain has TRBV6-1 and TRBJ2-7; D may be TRBD1 or TRBD2 (5 bases each). Trimming shortened V by 3 bases and J by 0 bases, and 15 bases separated the two germline ends. Germline assignment: CDR1 MNHNS and CDR2 SASEGT. The CDR3 length is 16 residues. The DNA for the CDR3 is TGTGCCAGCAGTGACCTCGACAGAGGGGCCTCCTACGAGCAGTACTTC. This gives the protein CASSDLDRGASYEQYF.

The chain joins TRBV6-1 to TRBJ1-5; D is unresolved. The germline V and J ends were trimmed by 1 base and 7 bases, with 8 bases remaining between them. The CDR3 sequence is 13 residues long. CDR1 MNHNS and CDR2 SASEGT come from the germline V gene. DNA for the CDR3: TGTGCCAGCAGTGAAGTATCGTCACAGCCCCAGCATTTT. This codes for CASSEVSSQPQHF.

Remarks on this clone: Its ends do not fully match the called genes, so a read error is possible. V and J are TRBV7-7 and TRBJ2-3; no clear D gene. CDR1 and CDR2 from the germline V gene are SSHAT and FNYEAQ (reference sequence). The CDR3 is made up of 13 amino acids. CDR3 sequence: CASSLLRTDTQYF. The DNA for the CDR3 is TGTGCTAGCAGCCTACTGCGCACAGATACGCAGTATTTT.

The chain uses TRBV4-1 and TRBJ1-1; 7 nucleotides agree with TRBD1. CDR1 and CDR2 from the germline V gene are MGHRA and YSYEKL. Trimming at V came to 1 base and at J to 2 bases, leaving 1 base not matched to a gene. The CDR3 runs to 14 residues. CDR3 amino acids: CASSQGQGNTEAFF. The CDR3 DNA sequence: TGCGCCAGCAGCCAAGGACAGGGCAACACTGAAGCTTTCTTT.